These T cell receptor beta chains were read from a single sample in a study of blood T cell repertoires in COVID-19. Measured with immunoSEQ multiplex PCR; TCRdb has only the in-frame clones, and not every one. The sample contains around 170,000 clones, roughly 87% of which appear only once. The sample taken for sequencing was peripheral blood. All receptors come from a woman in her seventies with COVID-19, enrolled during active disease. CDR3s include the opening cysteine and the closing phenylalanine or tryptophan. D genes are given only for firm matches. Rows may omit the clone size; those that give it use once, few, many or a size class.

>TRBJ1-3|TRBV3-1/TRBV3-2|NA|NA
CASSQEPGSGNTIYF
TGTGCCAGCAGCCAAGAGCCAGGATCTGGAAACACCATATATTTT
>TRBJ2-1|TRBV2|TRBD2|NA
CASRTGTSVGGEQFF
TGTGCCAGCAGAACTGGGACTAGCGTCGGCGGTGAGCAGTTCTTC
>TRBJ2-1|TRBV5-1|NA|NA
CASSLAGGYYNEQFF
TGCGCCAGCAGCTTGGCTGGCGGTTACTACAATGAGCAGTTCTTC
>TRBJ2-7|TRBV7-3|TRBD1|NA
CASSFQGRGLDEQYF
TGTGCCAGCAGCTTTCAGGGCAGGGGGCTCGACGAGCAGTACTTC
>TRBJ2-1|TRBV3-1/TRBV3-2|NA|NA
CASSQPGQTRHNEQFF
TGTGCCAGCAGCCAACCTGGACAGACCCGGCACAATGAGCAGTTCTTC
>TRBJ2-5|TRBV6-2/TRBV6-3|NA|NA
CASSFFTGRGETQYF
TGTGCCAGCAGTTTCTTCACAGGCAGGGGAGAGACCCAGTACTTC
>TRBJ2-6|TRBV7-2|NA|few
CASSQGTGANVLTF
TGTGCCAGCAGCCAGGGGACTGGGGCCAACGTCCTGACTTTC
>TRBJ2-3|TRBV5-1|NA|NA
CASSFQGDTDTQYF
TGCGCCAGCAGCTTCCAGGGTGACACAGATACGCAGTATTTT
>TRBJ2-7|TRBV4-1|TRBD1|NA
CASSLATGAYEQYF
TGCGCCAGCAGCCTTGCGACAGGGGCCTACGAGCAGTACTTC
>TRBJ1-1|TRBV6-5|NA|NA
CASSTVGGDTEAFF
TGTGCCAGCAGTACTGTGGGAGGGGACACTGAAGCTTTCTTT
>TRBJ2-3|TRBV3-1/TRBV3-2|NA|NA
CAREKTGYHRFNTQYF
TGTGCCAGGGAAAAAACAGGCTATCATAGGTTCAATACGCAGTATTTT
>TRBJ2-5|TRBV7-2|TRBD1|NA
CASSKGQKETQYF
TGTGCCAGCAGCAAGGGACAGAAAGAGACCCAGTACTTC
>TRBJ2-6|TRBV5-1|NA|NA
CASSPEAGANVLTF
TGCGCCAGCAGTCCGGAGGCTGGGGCCAACGTCCTGACTTTC
>TRBJ1-4|TRBV19|TRBD1|NA
CASSLQGSNEKLFF
TGTGCCAGTAGCCTACAGGGGTCTAATGAAAAACTGTTTTTT